Here is one T cell receptor (beta chain) with its context. The antigen remains unidentified. Looked up from germline, CDR1 is MNHEY and CDR2 is SMNVEV (reference sequence). CDR3 length: 12 residues. Trimming took 2 bases from V and 9 from J, leaving 8 bases between them. The primer mix had 60 Vbeta and 13 Jbeta primers. The protocol was immunoSEQ multiplex PCR, while the TCRdb copy is restricted to in-frame clones and leaves out a portion. The repertoire has about 200,000 clones, 80% to 85% of them found once; the top ten carry roughly 1.6%. The data are from a study of cytomegalovirus exposure and HLA in healthy donors. The study's findings and limits: Sequence variants that were highly shared formed a cluster that was likely a sequencing artifact. Associated with cytomegalovirus, according to the listing, were around 160 TCR beta chains.

J is TRBJ2-1 and V is TRBV27; D call uncertain. The sample was PBMCs. This receptor was obtained from a woman aged 18 to 35 in good health and CMV-seronegative. CDR3: CASSLTGGEQFF. CDR3 nucleotides: TGTGCCAGCAGTTTAACTGGCGGTGAGCAGTTCTTC.